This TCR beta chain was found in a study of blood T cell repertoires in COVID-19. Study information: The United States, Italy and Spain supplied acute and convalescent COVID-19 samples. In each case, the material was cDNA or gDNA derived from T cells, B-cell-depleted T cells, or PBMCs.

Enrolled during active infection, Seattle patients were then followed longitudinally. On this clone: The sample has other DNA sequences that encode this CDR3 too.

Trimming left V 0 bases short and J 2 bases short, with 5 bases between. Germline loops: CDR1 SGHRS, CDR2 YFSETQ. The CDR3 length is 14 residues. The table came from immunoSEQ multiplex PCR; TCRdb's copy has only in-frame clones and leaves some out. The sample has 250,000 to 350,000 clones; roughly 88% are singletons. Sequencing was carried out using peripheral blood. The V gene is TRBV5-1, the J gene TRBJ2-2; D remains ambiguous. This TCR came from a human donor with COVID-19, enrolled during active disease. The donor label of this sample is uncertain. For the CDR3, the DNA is TGCGCCAGCAGCTTGGACTCCAACACCGGGGAGCTGTTTTTT. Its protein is CASSLDSNTGELFF.